Listed here are 24 T cell receptor beta chains from one sample, sequenced in a study of blood T cell repertoires in COVID-19. Sequenced by immunoSEQ multiplex PCR; TCRdb stores in-frame clones only, minus some. The profile covers a few hundred thousand clones, with around 90% appearing a single time and roughly 2.3% taken by the ten largest. The sample comprised peripheral blood. Receptors originate from a man younger than 35 with active or convalescent COVID-19.

The chain joins TRBV6-1 to TRBJ2-3; 9 nucleotides agree with TRBD2. The length of the CDR3 is 16 residues. Germline-derived CDR1 and CDR2 are MNHNS and SASEGT. The J segment lost 1 base and the V segment lost 1 base, leaving 3 bases of the junction unmatched. The CDR3 here is CASSEGVAGGTDTQYF. CDR3 DNA sequence: TGTGCCAGCAGTGAAGGGGTAGCGGGAGGCACAGATACGCAGTATTTT.

The chain combines TRBV2 with TRBJ2-3; 10 positions match TRBD1. Trimming removed 5 bases from V and 6 bases from J; junction bases left unmatched: 8. Germline CDR1 and CDR2: SNHLY and FYNNEI. The CDR3 is 15 amino acids. The CDR3 DNA follows: TGTGCCAGCAGTACCGGGACAGGGGTGACCGATACGCAGTATTTT. It specifies CASSTGTGVTDTQYF.

The rearrangement links TRBV18 to TRBJ1-5; D is unclear. Germline assignment: CDR1 KGHSH and CDR2 LQKENI. V lost 3 bases to trimming and J lost 1 base, with 10 bases between them. CDR3 length equals 15 residues. Here the CDR3 DNA reads TGTGCCAGCTCACCCTCCGGTGTGAGCAATCAGCCCCAGCATTTT. Its translation is CASSPSGVSNQPQHF.

The CDR3 nucleotides read TGTGCCATCAGCCAAACCGGACAAGATGAAAAACTGTTTTTT. Its translation: CAISQTGQDEKLFF. The rearrangement uses TRBV10-3 and TRBJ1-4; maybe TRBD1 (5 bases). V lost 6 bases, J lost 6 bases, and 14 bases lay in between. CDR1 is ENHRY and CDR2 is SYGVKD in the germline V gene. The length of the CDR3 is 14 residues.

This clone came up once. The CDR3 region is CASSPGRTPGLASDTQYF. The CDR3 nucleotides read TGTGCCAGCAGCCCGGGACGGACCCCGGGACTAGCTTCAGATACGCAGTATTTT. The chain joins TRBV27 to TRBJ2-3; 9 bases map to TRBD2. Germline trimming cut 6 bases from V and 4 bases from J; bases unmatched to any gene: 17. This CDR3 has 18 amino acids. Per germline, CDR1 MNHEY and CDR2 SMNVEV (reference sequence).

The V call is TRBV6-2 or TRBV6-3, the J call TRBJ1-5; D is unclear. The CDR3 runs 14 residues. V was pared by 6 bases and J by 2 bases, with 11 bases between. Germline CDR1 MNHEY, CDR2 SVGEGT. The CDR3 here is CASSRGPRNQPQHF. The CDR3 bases are TGTGCCAGCAGCCGCGGGCCCCGCAATCAGCCCCAGCATTTT.

The rearrangement uses TRBV12-2 and TRBJ2-1; the table's D call of TRBD1 was not tested on the DNA. TRBV12-2 is a known pseudogene. CDR3 length: 16 residues. CDR3 region: CASRLARDRLNNEQFF. The CDR3 DNA reads TGTGCAAGTCGCTTAGCGCGGGACAGGCTGAACAATGAGCAGTTCTTC.

The rearrangement joins TRBV4-1 to TRBJ1-2; 9 bases fit TRBD1. Trimming took 3 bases from V and 4 from J; bases not matched to a gene: 6. Germline assignment: CDR1 MGHRA and CDR2 YSYEKL. This CDR3 is 15 amino acids long. The CDR3: CASSQLGQGTYGYTF. In DNA, the CDR3 is TGCGCCAGCAGCCAGCTTGGACAGGGGACCTATGGCTACACCTTC.

The chain links TRBV15 to TRBJ1-1, with 10 bases matching TRBD1. CDR1 and CDR2 from the germline V gene are LNHNV and YYDKDF (reference sequence). Germline trimming cut 3 bases from V and 5 bases from J; bases unmatched to any gene: 3. CDR3 length equals 14 residues. The CDR3 loop is CATSSGTGVTEAFF. CDR3 nucleotides: TGTGCCACCAGCAGCGGGACAGGGGTTACTGAAGCTTTCTTT. The whole variable domain, remainder taken from reference TRBV15 and TRBJ1-1, is DAMVIQNPRYQVTQFGKPVTLSCSQTLNHNVMYWYQQKSSQAPKLLFHYYDKDFNNEADTPDNFQSRRPNTSFCFLDIRSPGLGDTAMYLCATSSGTGVTEAFFGQGTRLTVV.

This chain joins TRBV5-1 and TRBJ2-3; D perhaps matches TRBD1 (5 bases). The germline V and J ends were trimmed by 2 bases and 3 bases, with 10 bases remaining between them. The CDR3 sequence is 14 residues long. Per the germline V gene, CDR1 is SGHRS and CDR2 is YFSETQ. The CDR3 DNA reads TGCGCCAGCAGCTTTCAGGGATCGACAGATACGCAGTATTTT. Translation gives CASSFQGSTDTQYF. Variable domain in full (rest from reference TRBV5-1 and TRBJ2-3): KAGVTQTPRYLIKTRGQQVTLSCSPISGHRSVSWYQQTPGQGLQFLFEYFSETQRNKGNFPGRFSGRQFSNSRSEMNVSTLELGDSALYLCASSFQGSTDTQYFGPGTRLTVL.

This rearrangement joins TRBV28 to TRBJ1-2; D is perhaps TRBD1 (5 bases). V shed 5 bases and J shed 5 bases, with 18 bases lying between them. Germline lookup yields CDR1 MDHEN and CDR2 SYDVKM. The CDR3 runs 15 residues. The CDR3 region has the DNA TGTGCCAGCAGTCCTCCGACAAGGGGAGGGTATGGCTACACCTTC. Protein: CASSPPTRGGYGYTF.

J is TRBJ1-5 and V is TRBV4-1; D remains unclear. Germline CDR1 MGHRA, CDR2 YSYEKL. The CDR3 is 13 residues long. V shed 1 base and J shed 7 bases, with 8 bases lying between them. This chain's CDR3 is CASSQGREQPQHF. The CDR3 nucleotides are TGCGCCAGCAGCCAAGGTAGGGAGCAGCCCCAGCATTTT.

The rearrangement joins TRBV5-1 to TRBJ1-4; tentatively, D is TRBD1 (6 bases). The CDR3 covers 14 residues. Trimming shortened V by 1 base and J by 8 bases, and 12 bases separated the two germline ends. Germline CDR1 and CDR2: SGHRS and YFSETQ. The CDR3: CASSLNRDVEKLFF. The CDR3 nucleotides read TGCGCCAGCAGCTTGAACAGGGATGTAGAAAAACTGTTTTTT. The full variable domain, in which reference TRBV5-1 and TRBJ1-4 provide the parts outside the CDR3, is KAGVTQTPRYLIKTRGQQVTLSCSPISGHRSVSWYQQTPGQGLQFLFEYFSETQRNKGNFPGRFSGRQFSNSRSEMNVSTLELGDSALYLCASSLNRDVEKLFFGSGTQLSVL.

The chain has TRBV5-1 and TRBJ2-5, with D maybe TRBD2 (7 bases). V lost 2 bases, J lost 5 bases, and 19 bases lay in between. CDR3 length: 16 amino acids. CDR1 and CDR2 from the germline V gene are SGHRS and YFSETQ. This CDR3 reads CASSFLIGGAEETQYF. The CDR3 DNA follows: TGCGCCAGCAGCTTTTTAATAGGGGGGGCGGAGGAGACCCAGTACTTC.

The chain couples TRBV27 to TRBJ1-2; 10 bases line up with TRBD1. From germline, CDR1 is MNHEY and CDR2 SMNVEV (reference sequence). The CDR3 runs 15 residues. J gave up 3 bases and V 3 bases, and 4 bases lay outside the gene matches. The CDR3 is CASSFTGQGHYGYTF. The CDR3, as DNA: TGTGCCAGCAGTTTTACGGGACAGGGGCACTATGGCTACACCTTC.

V is TRBV18 and J is TRBJ2-2, with no clear D. The length of the CDR3 is 12 residues. Per germline, CDR1 KGHSH and CDR2 LQKENI. V dropped 2 bases and J dropped 6 bases, with 4 bases sitting between them. The CDR3 loop is CASSPRAGELFF. The CDR3 coding sequence is TGTGCCAGCTCACCAAGAGCCGGGGAGCTGTTTTTT.

The CDR3 DNA follows: TGTGCCAGCAGCCCTTACGTGGCGGCAAGCTCTGGGGCCAACGTCCTGACTTTC. It translates to CASSPYVAASSGANVLTF. This chain links TRBV9 with TRBJ2-6; D is ambiguous. Germline CDR1 and CDR2: SGDLS and YYNGEE. CDR3 length equals 18 residues. Deletions cut 4 bases from V and 0 bases from J, with 17 bases between.

The chain carries TRBV28 and TRBJ2-7; TRBD1 might be the D (6 bases). The CDR3 is 13 amino acids. The ends were cut back, 7 bases at V and 2 bases at J, with 12 bases in the middle. CDR1 and CDR2 (germline): MDHEN, SYDVKM. DNA of the CDR3: TGTGCCAGCATTCACAGGGTAACCTACGAGCAGTACTTC. It is translated as CASIHRVTYEQYF.

The chain combines TRBV29-1 with TRBJ1-1; 10 positions match TRBD1. The CDR3 covers 13 residues. CDR1 and CDR2 from the germline V gene are SQVTM and ANQGSEA. The J segment lost 3 bases and the V segment lost 6 bases, leaving 4 bases of the junction unmatched. CDR3 loop: CSVPGQGYTEAFF. Written as DNA, the CDR3 is TGCAGCGTCCCGGGACAGGGGTACACTGAAGCTTTCTTT.

The chain has TRBV7-8 and TRBJ2-1; no definite D call. Trimming took off 1 base at V and 9 bases at J, with 7 bases between the two ends. The length of the CDR3 is 12 residues. The germline V gene encodes CDR1 SGHVS and CDR2 FQNEAQ. The CDR3 reads CASSLELSEQFF. The CDR3 nucleotides read TGTGCCAGCAGCTTAGAACTGAGTGAGCAGTTCTTC.

This chain links TRBV5-5 with TRBJ2-7; D unclear. Germline-derived CDR1 and CDR2 are SGHKS and YYEKEE (reference sequence). The CDR3 spans 15 residues. The V end lost 0 bases, the J end lost 3 bases, and 13 bases lay between the germline ends. CDR3 residues: CASSLVDFVSYEQYF. CDR3 bases: TGTGCCAGCAGCTTGGTTGATTTTGTTAGCTACGAGCAGTACTTC.

The chain links TRBV6-1 to TRBJ2-1, with 9 bases matching TRBD2. Germline trimming cut 0 bases from V and 6 bases from J; bases unmatched to any gene: 3. CDR1 and CDR2 from the germline V gene are MNHNS and SASEGT. The CDR3 sequence is 15 residues long. The CDR3 sequence: CASSEALSGGNEQFF. DNA for the CDR3: TGTGCCAGCAGTGAAGCGCTTAGCGGGGGCAATGAGCAGTTCTTC.

The chain has TRBV19 and TRBJ2-1, with 10 positions matching TRBD1. Trimming took 3 bases from V and 4 from J; bases not matched to a gene: 6. The CDR3 is 16 amino acids. The V gene's germline CDR1 is LNHDA and CDR2 SQIVND (reference sequence). The CDR3 reads CASSIFAGQGYNEQFF. DNA for the CDR3: TGTGCCAGTAGTATCTTCGCGGGACAGGGGTACAATGAGCAGTTCTTC.

The genes are TRBV6-2 or TRBV6-3 and TRBJ1-6; D is unresolved. Trimming took 5 bases from V and 8 from J, leaving 13 bases between them. Germline V lookup: CDR1 MNHEY, CDR2 SVGEGT. This CDR3 spans 14 amino acids. The CDR3 sequence: CASSPTAGDSPLHF. Written as DNA, the CDR3 is TGTGCCAGCAGTCCCACTGCCGGTGATTCACCCCTCCACTTT.